Sequencing of this T cell receptor beta chain was carried out in a study of T cells after yellow fever vaccination. The study made its TCR cDNA through 5'RACE template switching. That step introduced a universal primer site along with UMIs. TCRdb independently ran MiXCR on the 5' RACE reads; one entry per CDR3 protein. This sample has about 160,000 distinct CDR3 sequences; 5.5% to 7.5% occur once, and the top ten carry approximately 2.5%. The CDR3 has 14 residues. V gave up 4 bases and J gave up 4 bases, with 12 bases separating them. CDR1 SGHTA and CDR2 FQGNSA come from the germline V gene. This clonotype was detected ten times or more.

The TCR comes from a man younger than 35 who received the YFV17D yellow fever vaccine. This rearrangement joins TRBV7-2 to TRBJ2-3; D is undetermined. The sequencing used CD4+ T cells sorted from PBMCs, collected 5 days after the first yellow fever vaccination. The CDR3 sequence is CASSYKGFADTQYF. CDR3 coding DNA: TGTGCCAGCAGCTACAAGGGTTTTGCAGATACGCAGTATTTT.